The entry below describes one T cell receptor beta chain. The data were obtained in a study of blood T cell repertoires in COVID-19. In the study overall: Samples of COVID-19 (acute and convalescent) were obtained from the United States, Italy and Spain.

V lost 1 base and J 2 bases, leaving 7 bases between the germline ends. Germline CDR1 reads SGHAT; CDR2 reads FQNNGV. CDR3 size: 14 residues. Sequencing was performed with immunoSEQ multiplex PCR; in TCRdb, only in-frame clones are kept and a portion is missing. Of around 260,000 clones in the sample, approximately 93% were seen once. A Seattle source enrolled patients during active infection and followed them longitudinally. The source of this sequence is a woman aged 25-40 years with COVID-19, enrolled during active disease. The specimen was peripheral blood. The V call is TRBV11-2, the J call TRBJ2-3; no reliable D call. CDR3: CASSLGLNTDTQYF. The CDR3 nucleotides are TGTGCCAGCAGCTTAGGACTGAACACAGATACGCAGTATTTT.